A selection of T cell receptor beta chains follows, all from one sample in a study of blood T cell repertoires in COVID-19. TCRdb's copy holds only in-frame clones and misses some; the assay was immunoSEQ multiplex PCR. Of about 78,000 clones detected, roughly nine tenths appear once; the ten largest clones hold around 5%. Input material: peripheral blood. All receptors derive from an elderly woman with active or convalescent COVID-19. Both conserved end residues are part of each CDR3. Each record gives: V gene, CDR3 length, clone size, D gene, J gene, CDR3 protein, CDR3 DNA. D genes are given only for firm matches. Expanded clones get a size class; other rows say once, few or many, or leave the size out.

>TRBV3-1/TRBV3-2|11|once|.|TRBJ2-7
CASSHRYEQYF
TGTGCCAGCAGCCACAGATACGAGCAGTACTTC
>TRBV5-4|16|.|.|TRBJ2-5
CASSPAGTLGIETQYF
TGTGCCAGCAGCCCCGCCGGCACACTCGGGATAGAGACCCAGTACTTC
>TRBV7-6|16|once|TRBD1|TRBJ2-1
CASSRYRGERYNEQFF
TGTGCCAGCAGCCGTTACAGGGGAGAAAGGTACAATGAGCAGTTCTTC
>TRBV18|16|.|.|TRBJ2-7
CASSPSTGGGPYEQYF
TGTGCCAGCTCACCTTCCACAGGGGGGGGACCCTACGAGCAGTACTTC
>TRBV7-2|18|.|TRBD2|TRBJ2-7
CASSERPGTSGRGVVQYF
TGTGCCAGCAGCGAAAGGCCTGGGACTAGCGGGAGGGGGGTGGTGCAGTACTTC
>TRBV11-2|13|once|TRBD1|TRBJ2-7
CASSLGQSYEQYF
TGTGCCAGCAGCTTGGGACAGTCCTACGAGCAGTACTTC
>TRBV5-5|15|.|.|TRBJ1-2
CASSLGDTRGYGYTF
TGTGCCAGCAGCTTGGGGGACACCCGGGGCTATGGCTACACCTTC
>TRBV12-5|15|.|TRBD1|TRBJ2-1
CASGQGQGRNNEQFF
TGTGCTAGTGGTCAGGGACAGGGGCGAAACAATGAGCAGTTCTTC
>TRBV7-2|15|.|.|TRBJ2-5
CASSLGTGGGETQYF
TGTGCCAGCAGCTTAGGCACAGGGGGAGGGGAGACCCAGTACTTC
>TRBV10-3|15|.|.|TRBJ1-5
CAISESRGDWQPQHF
TGTGCCATCAGTGAGTCTAGAGGGGACTGGCAGCCCCAGCATTTT
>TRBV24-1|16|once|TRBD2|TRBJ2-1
CATSDRTSGRGNEQFF
TGTGCCACCAGTGATAGGACTAGCGGGAGGGGTAATGAGCAGTTCTTC
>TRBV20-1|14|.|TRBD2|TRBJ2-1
CSASYGTKDNEQFF
TGCAGTGCTAGTTATGGGACTAAAGACAATGAGCAGTTCTTC
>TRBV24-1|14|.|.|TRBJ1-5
CATSGGGFNQPQHF
TGTGCCACCAGTGGGGGGGGGTTCAATCAGCCCCAGCATTTT
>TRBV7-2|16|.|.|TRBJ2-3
CASSLALQFSTDTQYF
TGTGCCAGCAGCTTAGCACTACAATTTTCCACAGATACGCAGTATTTT
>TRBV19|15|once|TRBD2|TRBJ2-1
CASETASGGYNEQFF
TGTGCCAGTGAGACGGCTAGCGGGGGCTACAATGAGCAGTTCTTC
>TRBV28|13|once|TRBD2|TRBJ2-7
CASTPGGGYEQYF
TGTGCCAGCACCCCGGGGGGGGGCTACGAGCAGTACTTC
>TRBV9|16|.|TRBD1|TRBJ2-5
CASSVGQGRNQETQYF
TGTGCCAGCAGCGTAGGACAGGGTCGGAACCAAGAGACCCAGTACTTC
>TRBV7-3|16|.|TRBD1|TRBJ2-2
CASSLRGQGALGELFF
TGTGCCAGCAGCTTACGAGGACAGGGGGCCCTAGGGGAGCTGTTTTTT
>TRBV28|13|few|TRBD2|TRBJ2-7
CASRPGGQDEQYF
TGTGCCAGCAGACCGGGGGGGCAGGACGAGCAGTACTTC
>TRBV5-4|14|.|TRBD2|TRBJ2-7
CASSRDQRGGPWYF
TGTGCCAGCAGCAGGGATCAGCGGGGGGGCCCGTGGTACTTC
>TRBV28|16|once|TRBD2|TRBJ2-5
CASRPTSGRAGETQYF
TGTGCCAGCAGACCCACTAGCGGGAGGGCGGGGGAGACCCAGTACTTC
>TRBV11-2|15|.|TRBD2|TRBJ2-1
CASSAGLATYNEQFF
TGTGCCAGCAGCGCGGGACTAGCGACCTACAATGAGCAGTTCTTC
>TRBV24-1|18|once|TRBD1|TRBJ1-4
CATSDSTGTDATNEKLFF
TGTGCCACCAGTGATTCTACCGGGACAGATGCAACTAATGAAAAACTGTTTTTT
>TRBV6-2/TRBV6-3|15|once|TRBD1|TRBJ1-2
CASSAGQGFHYGYTF
TGTGCCAGCAGTGCCGGACAGGGGTTCCACTATGGCTACACCTTC
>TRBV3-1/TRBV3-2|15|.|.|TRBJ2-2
CASSRKGGSPGELFF
TGTGCCAGCAGCCGAAAAGGGGGAAGTCCCGGGGAGCTGTTTTTT
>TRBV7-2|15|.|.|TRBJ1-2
CASSLGPGDGYGYTF
TGTGCCAGCAGCTTAGGTCCAGGGGACGGCTATGGCTACACCTTC